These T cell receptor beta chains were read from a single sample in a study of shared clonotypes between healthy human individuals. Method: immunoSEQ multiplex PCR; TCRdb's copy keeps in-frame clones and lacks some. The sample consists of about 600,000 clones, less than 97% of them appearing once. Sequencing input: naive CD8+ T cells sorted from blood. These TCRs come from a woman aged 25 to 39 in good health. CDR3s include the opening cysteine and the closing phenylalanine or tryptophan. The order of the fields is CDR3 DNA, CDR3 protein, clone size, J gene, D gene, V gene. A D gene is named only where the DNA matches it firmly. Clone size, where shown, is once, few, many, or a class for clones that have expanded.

DNA: TGTGCCAGCAGCGGGGGGGGCAATCAGCCCCAGCATTTT; CDR3: CASSGGGNQPQHF; size: .; J: TRBJ1-5; D: .; V: TRBV9
DNA: TGTGCCACCAGCAGAGCCAGCGGGAGGGCGAGAGATACGCAGTATTTT; CDR3: CATSRASGRARDTQYF; size: .; J: TRBJ2-3; D: TRBD2; V: TRBV15
DNA: TGTGCCAGCAGCTTAGATCTGGGCCCCTACGAGCAGTACTTC; CDR3: CASSLDLGPYEQYF; size: .; J: TRBJ2-7; D: .; V: TRBV7-9
DNA: TGTGCCAGCCGAGGCCTCCTTGAGACCCAGTACTTC; CDR3: CASRGLLETQYF; size: .; J: TRBJ2-5; D: .; V: TRBV19
DNA: TGTGCCAGCAGCGGACTAGCGGGTGATTATAATGAGCAGTTCTTC; CDR3: CASSGLAGDYNEQFF; size: .; J: TRBJ2-1; D: TRBD2; V: TRBV6-4
DNA: TGTGCCAGCAGCCCCGGACTAGCGGAGAACAATGAGCAGTTCTTC; CDR3: CASSPGLAENNEQFF; size: .; J: TRBJ2-1; D: TRBD2; V: TRBV9
DNA: TGCGCCAGCAGTCCCAGGGACAGGGAACGAGCGGCGAACACCGGGGAGCTGTTTTTT; CDR3: CASSPRDRERAANTGELFF; size: .; J: TRBJ2-2; D: TRBD1; V: TRBV5-1
DNA: TGTGCCAGCAGCCCTCCGACGGTAAACTATGGCTACACCTTC; CDR3: CASSPPTVNYGYTF; size: .; J: TRBJ1-2; D: .; V: TRBV7-2
DNA: TGTGCCAGCAGCCTACCAGGGACAGGGTGGGAGACCCAGTACTTC; CDR3: CASSLPGTGWETQYF; size: .; J: TRBJ2-5; D: TRBD1; V: TRBV7-9
DNA: TGTGCCAGCTCAGGGGGGACTAGCCCCGAGCAGTACTTC; CDR3: CASSGGTSPEQYF; size: once; J: TRBJ2-7; D: TRBD2; V: TRBV5-6
DNA: TGTGCCAGCAGGCCTGGGGCGGCAACTAATGAAAAACTGTTTTTT; CDR3: CASRPGAATNEKLFF; size: .; J: TRBJ1-4; D: .; V: TRBV27
DNA: TGCAGCGTTGATTGGGAAAACACAGATACGCAGTATTTT; CDR3: CSVDWENTDTQYF; size: .; J: TRBJ2-3; D: .; V: TRBV29-1
DNA: TGTGCCAGTCGTACAGGACGGGGCCTCTTTAATGAAAAACTGTTTTTT; CDR3: CASRTGRGLFNEKLFF; size: .; J: TRBJ1-4; D: .; V: TRBV19
DNA: TGTGCCAGCAGCCCTCAAGGTTACGAGCAGTACTTC; CDR3: CASSPQGYEQYF; size: .; J: TRBJ2-7; D: .; V: TRBV11-2
DNA: TGTGCCAGCAGTTACTCGGTACAAGGGAGCTCCTACGAGCAGTACTTC; CDR3: CASSYSVQGSSYEQYF; size: .; J: TRBJ2-7; D: .; V: TRBV6-5
DNA: TGCGCCAGCAGCCAAGCCGGACAGGGAACGGGAAGGTTGTACGAGCAGTACTTC; CDR3: CASSQAGQGTGRLYEQYF; size: .; J: TRBJ2-7; D: TRBD1; V: TRBV4-1
DNA: TGTGCCAGGGACAGGGCCCAAGAGACCCAGTACTTC; CDR3: CARDRAQETQYF; size: .; J: TRBJ2-5; D: TRBD1; V: TRBV19
DNA: TGTGCCAGCAGTGAACCCGGATCCGGGGAGCTGTTTTTT; CDR3: CASSEPGSGELFF; size: .; J: TRBJ2-2; D: .; V: TRBV25-1
DNA: TGTGCCAGCACAGGGTTCGAGACCGGGGAGCTGTTTTTT; CDR3: CASTGFETGELFF; size: .; J: TRBJ2-2; D: .; V: TRBV28
DNA: TGTGCCAGCAGTTTACCCGGTCAGGCTGGCACAGATACGCAGTATTTT; CDR3: CASSLPGQAGTDTQYF; size: .; J: TRBJ2-3; D: .; V: TRBV28
DNA: TGTGCCAGCAGCTATAGCCCGGAAGGCACTGAAGCTTTCTTT; CDR3: CASSYSPEGTEAFF; size: .; J: TRBJ1-1; D: .; V: TRBV7-2
DNA: TGTGCCAGCAGCCAAACTCCGGGACAGGGGGCCGGCGGGGAGCTGTTTTTT; CDR3: CASSQTPGQGAGGELFF; size: .; J: TRBJ2-2; D: TRBD1; V: TRBV16
DNA: TGTGCCAGCAGCTTGGTGACAGGGGGATTTTATGGCTACACCTTC; CDR3: CASSLVTGGFYGYTF; size: .; J: TRBJ1-2; D: TRBD1; V: TRBV5-5
DNA: TGTGCCAGCAGCTTCTCCGCGGGAGGGGGCTCCTACAATGAGCAGTTCTTC; CDR3: CASSFSAGGGSYNEQFF; size: .; J: TRBJ2-1; D: TRBD2; V: TRBV11-2
DNA: TGTGCCAGCAGCAGGACAGGGGGCGAAGAGACCCAGTACTTC; CDR3: CASSRTGGEETQYF; size: .; J: TRBJ2-5; D: TRBD1; V: TRBV7-9
DNA: TGTGCCAGCAGTTCGATCACTGAGGGGGTCTATGGCTACACCTTC; CDR3: CASSSITEGVYGYTF; size: .; J: TRBJ1-2; D: .; V: TRBV28
DNA: TGCGCCAGCAGCCATACCCTCTCCTCAGGGATTAACTACGAGCAGTACTTC; CDR3: CASSHTLSSGINYEQYF; size: .; J: TRBJ2-7; D: .; V: TRBV4-1
DNA: TGTGCCAGCAGTGAATTAGCGGGAGGTTCCTACAATGAGCAGTTCTTC; CDR3: CASSELAGGSYNEQFF; size: .; J: TRBJ2-1; D: TRBD2; V: TRBV2
DNA: TGTGCCACCGCCATGGACAGGGGTCGGAATCAGCCCCAGCATTTT; CDR3: CATAMDRGRNQPQHF; size: .; J: TRBJ1-5; D: TRBD1; V: TRBV15
DNA: TGTGCCAGCGGGACAGGGGCCACCGGGGAGCTGTTTTTT; CDR3: CASGTGATGELFF; size: .; J: TRBJ2-2; D: TRBD1; V: TRBV27
DNA: TGTGCCAGCAAATCCGGGACAGGGCAGCCCCAGCATTTT; CDR3: CASKSGTGQPQHF; size: .; J: TRBJ1-5; D: TRBD1; V: TRBV27
DNA: TGTGCCAGTAGTGCAGCGGGACTAGCCTACGAGCAGTACTTC; CDR3: CASSAAGLAYEQYF; size: .; J: TRBJ2-7; D: TRBD2; V: TRBV19
DNA: TGTGCCAGCAGTTTATTGGACGAGCAGTACTTC; CDR3: CASSLLDEQYF; size: .; J: TRBJ2-7; D: .; V: TRBV28
DNA: TGCGCCAGCAGCTTAGGGTTTCGCGGGACACTTAAATTCTACGAGCAGTACTTC; CDR3: CASSLGFRGTLKFYEQYF; size: .; J: TRBJ2-7; D: .; V: TRBV5-1
DNA: TGTGCCAGCAGGCCTAGCGGGGCGTCGGGCCATGAGCAGTTCTTC; CDR3: CASRPSGASGHEQFF; size: .; J: TRBJ2-1; D: TRBD2; V: TRBV2
DNA: TGTGCCAGCAGCTTAGTGGGGTGGGGGCCTCAAGAGACCCAGTACTTC; CDR3: CASSLVGWGPQETQYF; size: .; J: TRBJ2-5; D: .; V: TRBV7-9
DNA: TGTGCCAGCAGCCTCGGAGGGCCCCGGGGCTACACCTTC; CDR3: CASSLGGPRGYTF; size: .; J: TRBJ1-2; D: .; V: TRBV7-8
DNA: TGTGCCAGCAGTTCATCCCCCAGGGGAGAGACCCAGTACTTC; CDR3: CASSSSPRGETQYF; size: .; J: TRBJ2-5; D: .; V: TRBV28
DNA: TGTGCCAGCAGTTTTGGGACAGGGGTGACTGAAGCTTTCTTT; CDR3: CASSFGTGVTEAFF; size: .; J: TRBJ1-1; D: TRBD1; V: TRBV28
DNA: TGTGCCACCAGACTAGCGGACAGCACAGATACGCAGTATTTT; CDR3: CATRLADSTDTQYF; size: .; J: TRBJ2-3; D: TRBD2; V: TRBV28
DNA: TGTGCCAGCAGCGTAGCTCGGCGGCGTACCACTACTAGCGGAGACACCGGGGAGCTGTTTTTT; CDR3: CASSVARRRTTTSGDTGELFF; size: .; J: TRBJ2-2; D: TRBD2; V: TRBV9
DNA: TGTGCCAGCAGACCGGGAGCAACAGATACGCAGTATTTT; CDR3: CASRPGATDTQYF; size: .; J: TRBJ2-3; D: .; V: TRBV18
DNA: TGTGCCACCAGCCCTTGGACGGGGAACTATGGCTACACCTTC; CDR3: CATSPWTGNYGYTF; size: .; J: TRBJ1-2; D: .; V: TRBV15
DNA: TGTGCCAGCAGTTACGGACAGAGCAATCAGCCCCAGCATTTT; CDR3: CASSYGQSNQPQHF; size: .; J: TRBJ1-5; D: .; V: TRBV6-6
DNA: TGTGCCAGCAGTTTAGGGGCCCGAACCTACTATGGCTACACCTTC; CDR3: CASSLGARTYYGYTF; size: .; J: TRBJ1-2; D: .; V: TRBV28
DNA: TGCGCCAGCAGCTCGATCCCGGGACTCAGTGAAAAACTGTTTTTT; CDR3: CASSSIPGLSEKLFF; size: .; J: TRBJ1-4; D: .; V: TRBV5-1
DNA: TGTGCCAGCAGCTCCGGACTAGCGGGTTACAATGAGCAGTTCTTC; CDR3: CASSSGLAGYNEQFF; size: once; J: TRBJ2-1; D: TRBD2; V: TRBV11-2
DNA: TGTGCCAGCCGTCGCCGGGCGATCTACGAGCAGTACTTC; CDR3: CASRRRAIYEQYF; size: once; J: TRBJ2-7; D: .; V: TRBV27
DNA: TGTGCCAGCAGTCAATTTACCGGACTAGTAACCGGGGAGCTGTTTTTT; CDR3: CASSQFTGLVTGELFF; size: .; J: TRBJ2-2; D: TRBD2; V: TRBV27